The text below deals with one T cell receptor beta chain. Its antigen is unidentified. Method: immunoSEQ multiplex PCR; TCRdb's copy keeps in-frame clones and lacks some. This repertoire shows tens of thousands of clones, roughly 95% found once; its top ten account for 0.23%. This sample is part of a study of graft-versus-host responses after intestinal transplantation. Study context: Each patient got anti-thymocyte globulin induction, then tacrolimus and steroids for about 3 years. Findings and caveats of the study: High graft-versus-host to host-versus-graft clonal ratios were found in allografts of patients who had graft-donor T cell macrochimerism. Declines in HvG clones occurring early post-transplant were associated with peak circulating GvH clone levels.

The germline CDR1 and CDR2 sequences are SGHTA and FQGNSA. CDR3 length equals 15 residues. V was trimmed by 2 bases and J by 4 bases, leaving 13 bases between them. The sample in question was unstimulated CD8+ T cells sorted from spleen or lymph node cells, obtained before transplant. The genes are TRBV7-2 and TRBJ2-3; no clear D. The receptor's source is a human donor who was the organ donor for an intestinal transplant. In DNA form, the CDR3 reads TGTGCCAGCAGCTTATCGTGGGGTGCGGCAGATACGCAGTATTTT. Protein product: CASSLSWGAADTQYF.